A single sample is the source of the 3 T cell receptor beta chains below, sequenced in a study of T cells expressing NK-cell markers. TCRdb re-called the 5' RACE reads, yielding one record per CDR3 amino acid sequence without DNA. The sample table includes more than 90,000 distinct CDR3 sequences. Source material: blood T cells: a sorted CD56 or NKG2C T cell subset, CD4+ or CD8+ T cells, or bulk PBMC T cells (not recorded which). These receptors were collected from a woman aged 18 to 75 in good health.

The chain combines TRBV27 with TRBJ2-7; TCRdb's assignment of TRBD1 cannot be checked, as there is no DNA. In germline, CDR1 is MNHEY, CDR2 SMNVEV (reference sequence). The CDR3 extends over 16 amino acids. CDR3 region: CASSFLTGAPSYEQYF.

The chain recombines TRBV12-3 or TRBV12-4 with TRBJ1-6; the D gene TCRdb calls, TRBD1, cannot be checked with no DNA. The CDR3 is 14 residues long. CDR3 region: CASSFGQGNSPLHF.

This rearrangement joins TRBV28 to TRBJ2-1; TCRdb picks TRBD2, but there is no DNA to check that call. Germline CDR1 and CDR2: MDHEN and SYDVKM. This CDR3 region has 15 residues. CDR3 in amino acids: CASSSVGTSPNEQFF.